This T cell receptor (beta chain) was documented in a study of PD-L1 blockade in urothelial cancer. In the study overall: Patients commenced atezolizumab at some point between 2014 and 2015, and it was given at 1,200 mg intravenously every 3 weeks.

With 3 bases removed from V and 0 bases from J, the gap between germline ends came to 14 bases. The CDR3 length is 15 residues. Germline V gene data show CDR1 as SQVTM and CDR2 as ANQGSEA. The method was immunoSEQ multiplex PCR; TCRdb's version includes in-frame clones alone and lacks a portion of them. The sample lists about 71,000 clones, roughly 89% seen once, with approximately 3.2% in the top ten. Findings and caveats of the study: Tumor-associated TCR clones expanded more in blood at 3 weeks in patients with durable benefit.

A remark on this clone: What it recognizes is unknown.

J is TRBJ1-1 and V is TRBV29-1; possible D gene TRBD1, 6 bases. This TCR was sampled from a man aged 55 to 70 with urothelial cancer. Sequencing used PBMCs, obtained around atezolizumab (anti-PD-L1) treatment. CDR3 sequence: CSVDPQDRMNTEAFF. DNA for the CDR3: TGCAGCGTTGATCCCCAGGACAGAATGAACACTGAAGCTTTCTTT. The whole variable domain, remainder taken from reference TRBV29-1 and TRBJ1-1, is SAVISQKPSRDICQRGTSLTIQCQVDSQVTMMFWYRQQPGQSLTLIATANQGSEATYESGFVIDKFPISRPNLTFSTLTVSNMSPEDSSIYLCSVDPQDRMNTEAFFGQGTRLTVV.